This entry lists 5 T cell receptor beta chains sequenced from one sample in a study of human T cells and chemical hapten exposure. One entry per CDR3 protein results from TCRdb running MiXCR on the RACE reads. The repertoire holds around 350,000 distinct CDR3 sequences, with around 5.5% as singletons. Time point: pre-sensitization, week 0. Treatment reported: therapeutic diphenylcyclopropenone sensitization with weekly scalp DPC. Source: whole blood, taken in connection with sensitization to the hapten diphenylcyclopropenone (DPC). The origin of the receptors is a woman younger than 30 with alopecia areata. Some clones in this sample may be carry-over from other donors' samples.

This clonotype was seen many times. V is TRBV2 and J is TRBJ1-5, with D hard to call. V dropped 3 bases and J dropped 2 bases, with 8 bases sitting between them. This CDR3 spans 14 amino acids. Per germline, CDR1 SNHLY and CDR2 FYNNEI. The CDR3 sequence is CASSERAGNQPQHF. CDR3 coding DNA: TGTGCCAGCAGTGAGAGGGCTGGCAATCAGCCCCAGCATTTT.

The J gene is TRBJ2-3, the V gene TRBV29-1; TRBD1 aligns across 7 bases. The CDR3 runs 13 residues. V lost 3 bases to trimming and J lost 3 bases; unmatched junction nucleotides: 3. Germline V gives CDR1 SQVTM, CDR2 ANQGSEA. CDR3 sequence reads: CSVEGTETDTQYF. The CDR3 nucleotides read TGCAGCGTTGAGGGGACAGAGACAGATACGCAGTATTTT.

This clonotype was observed at least ten times. The rearrangement links TRBV4-3 to TRBJ2-2; D is tentatively TRBD1 or TRBD2 (5 bases each). The CDR3 has 15 residues. CDR1 is LGHNA, CDR2 YSLEER, per germline. V was trimmed by 1 base and J by 3 bases, leaving 9 bases between them. CDR3 nucleotides: TGCGCCAGCAGCCAAGCGGGGCTTGACACCGGGGAGCTGTTTTTT. Its protein is CASSQAGLDTGELFF.

This clonotype was seen ten or more times. The CDR3 nucleotides read TGCAGTGCTAGGGTCCAGGACAGGGGGCGTTTGGAGCAGTTCTTC. Translated, it gives CSARVQDRGRLEQFF. V and J are TRBV20-1 and TRBJ2-1, with TRBD1 identical over 11 bases. The CDR3 is 15 amino acids. The ends lost 3 bases at V and 10 bases at J; junction bases unmatched: 11. CDR1 and CDR2 from the germline V gene are DFQATT and SNEGSKA (reference sequence).

This clonotype was detected a few times. CDR3 in amino acids: CASSLETVTGYTF. In nucleotides, the CDR3 is TGTGCCAGCAGCTTAGAAACAGTCACCGGCTACACCTTC. The J gene is TRBJ1-2, the V gene TRBV11-2; D is undetermined. The germline V gene encodes CDR1 SGHAT and CDR2 FQNNGV. The V end lost 0 bases, the J end lost 8 bases, and 10 bases lay between the germline ends. The CDR3 has 13 amino acids.